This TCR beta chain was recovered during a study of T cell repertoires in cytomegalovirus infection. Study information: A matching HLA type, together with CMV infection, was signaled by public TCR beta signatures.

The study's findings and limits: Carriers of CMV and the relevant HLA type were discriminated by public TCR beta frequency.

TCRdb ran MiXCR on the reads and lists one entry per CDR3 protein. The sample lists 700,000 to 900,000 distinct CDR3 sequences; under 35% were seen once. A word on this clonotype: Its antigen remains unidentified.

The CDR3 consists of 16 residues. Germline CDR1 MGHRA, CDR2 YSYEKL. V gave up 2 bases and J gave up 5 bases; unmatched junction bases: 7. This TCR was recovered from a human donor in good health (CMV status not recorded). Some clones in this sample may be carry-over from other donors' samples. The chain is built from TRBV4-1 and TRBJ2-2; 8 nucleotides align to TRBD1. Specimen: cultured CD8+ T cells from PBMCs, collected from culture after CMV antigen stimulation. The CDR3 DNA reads TGCGCCAGCAGCCAAATGGGAACAGGGGGTACCGGGGAGCTGTTTTTT. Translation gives CASSQMGTGGTGELFF.